This TCR beta chain was sequenced for a study of blood T cell repertoires in COVID-19. V trimming: 4 bases; J trimming: 1 base; junction bases outside the gene matches: 3. The germline V gene encodes CDR1 SGHTS and CDR2 YDEGEE. The CDR3 length is 15 residues. Measured with immunoSEQ multiplex PCR; TCRdb has only the in-frame clones, and not every one. Among hundreds of thousands of clones listed, about four fifths were seen once. Sequenced input: PBMCs or T cells enriched from blood (not recorded which). The source of this sequence is a woman aged 40 to 50 who had been exposed to COVID-19. The rearrangement joins TRBV5-8 to TRBJ2-3; 10 nucleotides line up with TRBD2. CDR3 loop: CASSPLAGGTDTQYF. The CDR3 DNA is TGTGCCAGCAGCCCTCTAGCGGGGGGCACAGATACGCAGTATTTT.